This is a list of T cell receptor beta chains from one sample in a study of T-cell reconstitution after alpha-beta-depleted transplantation in children. TCRdb processed the PCR reads anew with MiXCR; each CDR3 protein has one entry. The sample yields hundreds of thousands of distinct CDR3 sequences, approximately 10% seen once. The sequences come from PBMCs, collected before TCRalphabeta/CD19-depleted stem cell transplant. Receptor source: a child younger than two with acute myeloid leukemia, due to receive a stem cell transplant. CDR3s include the opening cysteine and the closing phenylalanine or tryptophan. A D gene is named only where the DNA matches it firmly. Some rows have no size entry. The others give once, few or many, or a class for an expanded clone.

TGTGCCAGCAGCGTAGCCCCGCCGGGGGCAGGTGGAAACACCATATATTTT	CASSVAPPGAGGNTIYF	-	TRBV9	TRBJ1-3	many
TGCAGTGCTAGAGATAAGACATTGGGGGGGAAGACCCAGTACTTC	CSARDKTLGGKTQYF	TRBD2	TRBV20-1	TRBJ2-5	many
TGTGCCAGCAGCCGGGGACTAGCGGGAGGTGCCGGGGAGCTGTTTTTT	CASSRGLAGGAGELFF	TRBD2	TRBV3-1	TRBJ2-2	-
TGTGCCAGCAGTGAGAGGGCGCGCTCTGGGGCCAACGTCCTGACTTTC	CASSERARSGANVLTF	-	TRBV25-1	TRBJ2-6	many
TGCAGTGCTTCATCCCTACAGGGAGGCATTCAGTACTTC	CSASSLQGGIQYF	-	TRBV20-1	TRBJ2-4	many
TGCAGTGCTAGGGACCTGTACCAAGAGACCCAGTACTTC	CSARDLYQETQYF	-	TRBV20-1	TRBJ2-5	many
TGTGCCAGCGGTCTGGGGACTAGCTCCTACGAGCAGTACTTC	CASGLGTSSYEQYF	TRBD2	TRBV28	TRBJ2-7	many
TGTGCCAGCTCACCCCAACAGGCGGATGAAAAACTGTTTTTT	CASSPQQADEKLFF	-	TRBV18	TRBJ1-4	many
TGTGCCAGACTCGCCGACAGTTACACCGGGGAGCTGTTTTTT	CARLADSYTGELFF	-	TRBV19	TRBJ2-2	-
TGTGCCAGCAGGGCCTCAGCTAACACTGAAGCTTTCTTT	CASRASANTEAFF	-	TRBV6-5	TRBJ1-1	many
TGTGCCAGCAGCTTAGGGCTAGCTGGGGAGACCCAGTACTTC	CASSLGLAGETQYF	-	TRBV7-2	TRBJ2-5	many